Sequencing of this T cell receptor (beta chain) was carried out in a study of blood T cell repertoires in COVID-19. Overall study: Collection of acute and convalescent COVID-19 samples took place in the United States, Italy and Spain.

Measured with immunoSEQ multiplex PCR; TCRdb has only the in-frame clones, and not every one. The sample includes some 320,000 clones, 85% to 95% of them seen just once. Material: PBMCs or T cells enriched from blood (not recorded which). This receptor was identified in a woman under 40 who had been exposed to COVID-19.

The CDR3 sequence: CASSKTGGSSYNSPLHF. The CDR3 DNA sequence: TGTGCCAGCAGCAAAACAGGGGGCTCGTCCTATAATTCACCCCTCCACTTT. The chain carries TRBV9 and TRBJ1-6; 9 positions agree with TRBD1. Trimming cost V 4 bases and J 1 base; bases outside gene matches: 6. The CDR3 extends over 17 amino acids. Per germline, CDR1 SGDLS and CDR2 YYNGEE.